Presented here are 25 T cell receptor beta chains from one specimen sequenced in a study of shared clonotypes between healthy human individuals. Assay: immunoSEQ multiplex PCR; the TCRdb copy retains only in-frame clones and omits some. The repertoire holds about 1 million clones, with around 74% as singletons. Material: memory CD4+ T cells sorted from blood. The subset here: CD45RA-negative fraction. The receptors were gathered from a young man in good health.

This chain uses TRBV6-1 with TRBJ2-3; D is perhaps TRBD1 (5 bases). CDR1 MNHNS and CDR2 SASEGT come from the germline V gene. The CDR3 extends over 13 amino acids. Trimming stripped 6 bases from V and 5 bases from J, with 12 bases between. The CDR3 sequence is CASRRTQGDTQYF. As DNA, the CDR3 is TGTGCCAGCAGGCGAACCCAGGGAGATACGCAGTATTTT.

Regarding this clone: This specimen includes other DNA sequences encoding the same CDR3. CDR3 coding DNA: TGTGCCAGCAGCCAGGGATATGGCTACACCTTC. This translates into CASSQGYGYTF. The V and J genes are TRBV2 and TRBJ1-2; D is perhaps TRBD1 (5 bases). Germline V CDR1 and CDR2: SNHLY, FYNNEI. This CDR3 contains 11 residues. V was pared by 6 bases and J by 5 bases, with 7 bases between.

The genes are TRBV4-3 and TRBJ2-2; no definite D call. The length of the CDR3 is 12 residues. Per the germline V gene, CDR1 is LGHNA and CDR2 is YSLEER. Trimming cost V 1 base and J 9 bases, with 6 bases left between them. The CDR3, as DNA: TGCGCCAGCAGCCAAGTAGACAGGGAGCTGTTTTTT. This gives the protein CASSQVDRELFF.

J is TRBJ2-7 and V is TRBV6-1; 10 bases match TRBD1. V trimming: 7 bases; J trimming: 1 base; junction bases outside the gene matches: 7. This CDR3 is 15 amino acids long. Germline V CDR1 and CDR2: MNHNS, SASEGT. Here the CDR3 DNA reads TGTGCCAGCACCGTTCCGGGACAGGGGTCCTACGAGCAGTACTTC. This sequence encodes CASTVPGQGSYEQYF.

This rearrangement joins TRBV6-6 to TRBJ1-2; no firm D call. From germline, CDR1 is MNHNY and CDR2 SVGAGI (reference sequence). The CDR3 runs to 11 residues. V gave up 6 bases and J gave up 8 bases, with 10 bases separating them. CDR3 in DNA: TGTGCCAGCAGCTCCCAAGGAGGCTACACCTTC. Amino acid sequence: CASSSQGGYTF.

Note on this clone: The DNA is omitted, as the CDR3 cannot be located on it reliably, and the CDR3 follows TCRdb's listing. The gene calls are TRBV19 and TRBJ2-6. Germline CDR1 is LNHDA and CDR2 is SQIVND (reference sequence). The CDR3 adds up to 15 amino acids, both ends counted. CDR3 sequence reads: CASTFGASGANVLTF.

This clone was counted a single time. The chain has TRBV5-1 and TRBJ2-5; no firm D call. The V gene's germline CDR1 is SGHRS and CDR2 YFSETQ. V was clipped by 3 bases and J by 4 bases, with 10 bases between them. The CDR3 extends over 13 amino acids. CDR3 DNA: TGCGCCAGCAGCTCGGTATTAAGAGAGACCCAGTACTTC. This gives the protein CASSSVLRETQYF.

This clone was observed a single time. The V and J genes are TRBV7-2 and TRBJ1-2, with a possible D match to TRBD1 (5 bases). The germline CDR1 and CDR2 sequences are SGHTA and FQGNSA. CDR3 size: 15 residues. The V gene lost 5 bases and the J gene lost 8 bases, with 21 bases spanning the gap. CDR3 in amino acids: CASSQGLDGMVGYTF. CDR3 DNA: TGTGCCAGCAGCCAGGGACTCGACGGGATGGTGGGCTACACCTTC.

A few counts support this clone. The chain links TRBV19 to TRBJ1-1; the match to TRBD1 covers 9 bases. Trimming removed 6 bases from V and 1 base from J; junction bases left unmatched: 3. Germline CDR1 reads LNHDA; CDR2 reads SQIVND (reference sequence). The CDR3 length is 14 residues. The chain's CDR3 is CASSKQGANTEAFF. The DNA for the CDR3 is TGTGCCAGTAGCAAACAGGGGGCGAACACTGAAGCTTTCTTT. The whole variable domain, filled in from reference TRBV19 and TRBJ1-1, reads DGGITQSPKYLFRKEGQNVTLSCEQNLNHDAMYWYRQDPGQGLRLIYYSQIVNDFQKGDIAEGYSVSREKKESFPLTVTSAQKNPTAFYLCASSKQGANTEAFFGQGTRLTVV.

This chain joins TRBV11-3 and TRBJ2-5, with D tentatively TRBD2 (6 bases). CDR1 and CDR2 from the germline V gene are SGHNT and YENEEA. Trimming took 1 base from V and 4 from J, leaving 13 bases between them. This CDR3 has 15 residues. For the CDR3, the DNA is TGTGCCAGCAGCTTAGGTTTTGGGACTGGAGAGACCCAGTACTTC. It yields the protein CASSLGFGTGETQYF.

The chain carries TRBV5-4 and TRBJ2-3; TRBD1 might be the D (6 bases). The CDR3 length is 16 residues. In germline, CDR1 is SGHNT, CDR2 YYREEE (reference sequence). The germline V and J ends were trimmed by 4 bases and 5 bases, with 20 bases remaining between them. Here the CDR3 DNA reads TGTGCCAGCAGCCCGCGTCGACAGGAGCAGATAGATACGCAGTATTTT. It translates to CASSPRRQEQIDTQYF. Full variable domain (remainder filled in from reference TRBV5-4 and TRBJ2-3): ETGVTQSPTHLIKTRGQQVTLRCSSQSGHNTVSWYQQALGQGPQFIFQYYREEENGRGNFPPRFSGLQFPNYSSELNVNALELDDSALYLCASSPRRQEQIDTQYFGPGTRLTVL.

This chain connects TRBV4-3 to TRBJ2-1; 8 bases fit TRBD2. CDR3 size: 17 residues. Germline CDR1 is LGHNA and CDR2 is YSLEER. V lost 3 bases and J lost 1; bases outside the gene matches: 8. CDR3 sequence reads: CASSHDLLAVSYNEQFF. The DNA for the CDR3 is TGCGCCAGCAGCCATGACTTACTAGCGGTGTCCTACAATGAGCAGTTCTTC.

This chain uses TRBV5-8 with TRBJ1-5, with 8 bases matching TRBD1. J was trimmed by 7 bases and V by 4 bases; bases with no gene match: 7. In germline, CDR1 is SGHTS, CDR2 YDEGEE. This CDR3 is 14 amino acids long. The CDR3 region is CASSRDRGEQPQHF. Here the CDR3 DNA reads TGTGCCAGCAGCCGTGACAGGGGTGAGCAGCCCCAGCATTTT.

The V gene is TRBV7-2, the J gene TRBJ2-1; 9 bases agree with TRBD2. Germline lookup yields CDR1 SGHTA and CDR2 FQGNSA. Trimming at V came to 5 bases and at J to 7 bases, leaving 9 bases not matched to a gene. The CDR3 is made up of 15 amino acids. DNA for the CDR3: TGTGCCAGCAGCCTCGACCGCGGGAGGGAAAATGAGCAGTTCTTC. As protein: CASSLDRGRENEQFF.

The genes are TRBV13 and TRBJ1-1, with 8 bases aligning to TRBD1. The CDR3 is 15 amino acids. The germline CDR1 and CDR2 sequences are PRHDT and FYEKMQ (reference sequence). J was trimmed by 2 bases and V by 6 bases; bases with no gene match: 8. The CDR3 loop reads CASRVRTGPNTEAFF. In nucleotides, the CDR3 is TGTGCCAGCAGGGTAAGGACAGGGCCAAACACTGAAGCTTTCTTT.

V usage is TRBV28 and J usage is TRBJ2-7; D unresolved. The CDR3 runs 14 residues. V lost 6 bases and J lost 2, with 14 bases in between. From germline, CDR1 is MDHEN and CDR2 SYDVKM. Written as DNA, the CDR3 is TGTGCCAGCAGCCCGACACGCAATCCCTACGAGCAGTACTTC. This codes for CASSPTRNPYEQYF.

CDR3 residues: CASIGTSGGFDTQYF. CDR3 bases: TGTGCCAGCATTGGGACTAGCGGGGGGTTCGATACGCAGTATTTT. The chain is built from TRBV28 and TRBJ2-3, with 15 bases that match TRBD2. The CDR3 is 15 amino acids. Per the germline V gene, CDR1 is MDHEN and CDR2 is SYDVKM. J gave up 6 bases and V 7 bases, and 5 bases lay outside the gene matches.

This chain joins TRBV7-2 and TRBJ2-1; 14 bases agree with TRBD2. Germline trimming cut 1 base from V and 3 bases from J; bases unmatched to any gene: 8. The CDR3 consists of 19 residues. Looked up from germline, CDR1 is SGHTA and CDR2 is FQGNSA. CDR3 loop: CASSLVGTSGRGSYNEQFF. Here the CDR3 DNA reads TGTGCCAGCAGCTTAGTGGGGACTAGCGGGAGAGGTAGCTACAATGAGCAGTTCTTC. The full variable domain, with the rest looked up from reference TRBV7-2 and TRBJ2-1, is GAGVSQSPSNKVTEKGKDVELRCDPISGHTALYWYRQSLGQGLEFLIYFQGNSAPDKSGLPSDRFSAERTGGSVSTLTIQRTQQEDSAVYLCASSLVGTSGRGSYNEQFFGPGTRLTVL.

The chain is built from TRBV5-1 and TRBJ2-3, with D possibly matching TRBD2 (5 bases). The V end was cut by 0 bases, the J end by 3 bases, with 14 bases between. Per the germline V gene, CDR1 is SGHRS and CDR2 is YFSETQ. The CDR3 length is 16 residues. In DNA form, the CDR3 reads TGCGCCAGCAGCTTGGTACCGGGGATAGGGACAGATACGCAGTATTTT. Translation: CASSLVPGIGTDTQYF.

The CDR3 region has the DNA TGTGCCAGCAGCTTTTTTGGACTAGCGGGGGAGGGATCAGAGACCCAGTACTTC. Translated: CASSFFGLAGEGSETQYF. The chain recombines TRBV5-6 with TRBJ2-5; 13 bases align to TRBD2. J gave up 4 bases and V 2 bases, and 11 bases lay outside the gene matches. The CDR3 spans 18 residues. Germline CDR1 SGHDT, CDR2 YYEEEE.

The V call is TRBV30, the J call TRBJ1-2; no clear D gene. Germline CDR1 GTSNPN, CDR2 SVGIG (reference sequence). CDR3 length: 18 amino acids. Deletions cut 3 bases from V and 0 bases from J, with 23 bases between. The CDR3 coding sequence is TGTGCCTGGAGCCCCCTTCGCGGAAGAGGAACCACTAACTATGGCTACACCTTC. This encodes CAWSPLRGRGTTNYGYTF.

The rearrangement uses TRBV5-1 and TRBJ2-7, with a possible D match to TRBD1 (6 bases). The CDR3 extends over 15 amino acids. V lost 3 bases, J lost 1 base, and 14 bases lay in between. Germline V gives CDR1 SGHRS, CDR2 YFSETQ. CDR3 sequence reads: CASSSTGIPSYEQYF. The DNA of the CDR3 is TGCGCCAGCAGCTCGACAGGAATCCCATCCTACGAGCAGTACTTC.

The chain uses TRBV9 and TRBJ2-1; 8 bases map to TRBD1. Germline V gives CDR1 SGDLS, CDR2 YYNGEE. The CDR3 loop spans 16 amino acids. Unmatched junction bases numbered 10, after V lost 1 base and J lost 7 bases. In nucleotides, the CDR3 is TGTGCCAGCAGCGTATCCGGGACAGGAGCTTTTAATGAGCAGTTCTTC. Translated, it gives CASSVSGTGAFNEQFF.

This sequence joins TRBV5-1 and TRBJ2-2; 7 bases are shared with TRBD1. This CDR3 is 12 amino acids long. The germline CDR1 and CDR2 sequences are SGHRS and YFSETQ. The J segment lost 8 bases and the V segment lost 4 bases, leaving 2 bases of the junction unmatched. This CDR3 is CASSADRGELFF. CDR3 bases: TGCGCCAGCAGCGCGGACAGGGGGGAGCTGTTTTTT.

The rearrangement joins TRBV25-1 to TRBJ1-5; TRBD1 aligns across 10 bases. The CDR3 contains 16 residues. Losses at the gene ends were 6 bases for V and 5 bases for J; bases not matched to a gene: 10. Germline loops: CDR1 MGHDK, CDR2 SYGVNS. The CDR3 region has the DNA TGTGCCAGCAGAGGGAGGGGACAGGGGCTGTATCAGCCCCAGCATTTT. Translation: CASRGRGQGLYQPQHF.